This T cell receptor beta chain was observed in a study of CD8 T cells in Susac syndrome (dated by TCRdb to 2018 to 2020). With regard to the full study: Of the Susac syndrome patients who were sequenced, 8 or 9 were in clinical remission while roughly six had clinically active disease. Susac syndrome patients were therapy-naive, on corticosteroids (some also receiving IVIg), or on IVIg alone at blood withdrawal. The study used repertoire sequencing to test whether antigen drove CD8+ T cell activation and differentiation in Susac syndrome.

Results the study describes overall, beyond this receptor: The study acknowledged that relatively few individuals were included in the TCR sequencing and HLA analysis. No clonal expansion was detected in the CD4+ T cell repertoire of Susac syndrome patients.

The CDR3 spans 13 residues, from the cysteine through the phenylalanine. The entry retains the CDR3 DNA only, 39 bases that are in frame from base 1. Looking up the germline V gene (reference sequence) yields CDR1 SGHNT and CDR2 YYREEE. The V end loses 1 base and the J end loses 2 bases, and a stretch of 5 bases separates them. Only a few counts were recorded for this clonotype. No antigen is known for it. Per-base quality was not reported, and no clone a single base away is much larger than it. High-throughput TCR beta sequencing profiled peripheral blood CD8+ and CD4+ T cells from healthy donors, Susac syndrome patients and multiple sclerosis patients. The Susac syndrome patients fulfilled recently defined diagnostic criteria for either definite or probable disease. CD8+ TEMRA cells were enriched by FACS, while bulk CD8+ and CD4+ T cells were purified by magnetic negative isolation. Blood was collected in EDTA tubes and processed within 24 hours, with PBMCs isolated through density gradient centrifugation. PBMCs intended for TCR sequencing were frozen in liquid nitrogen and were later thawed in a 37 degrees C water bath. A purity of at least 90% was achieved for sorted or isolated CD4+, CD8+ and CD8+ TEMRA cells.

RNA was extracted using the RNeasy kit, and roughly 0.45 to 1 microgram was reverse transcribed with random hexamers. TCR beta CDR3 regions were amplified with the immunoSEQ multiplex PCR assay covering 54 Vbeta and 13 Jbeta segments. To correct PCR amplification bias, a synthetic template baseline was used for both primer optimization and computational correction. The authors processed their data as follows. Reads were annotated to V, D and J genes per IMGT and analyzed with immunoSEQ Analyzer, keeping only productive sequences. Clonality was computed as one minus Shannon entropy normalized by log2 of the number of productive unique sequences. For each patient and control, public and private clones were evaluated among the 100 most prevalent clones. A clone was defined as Susac-specific if it was absent from the healthy and MS cohorts, from roughly 980 published viral clones and from other ImmuneACCESS disease sequences. The raw public data were reprocessed by TCRdb itself: fastp quality trimming at Q25, MiXCR clonotype calling, in-frame beta chains only. Each CDR3 protein gets just one entry, which takes the most common genes and DNA from the rows behind it. In this record, the V and J calls reflect TCRdb's handling and not the investigators' own analysis. In this sample the table shows about 190,000 distinct CDR3 sequences, approximately 94% of which occur a single time. The ten largest clonotypes hold approximately 0.1% of the sample.

The material sequenced was CD4+ T cells from PBMCs. The V and J genes are TRBV5-4 and TRBJ2-3; the D gene lacks a confident call. The TCR comes from a human donor with Susac syndrome. The encoded CDR3 is CASSLRDTDTQYF. The nucleotide sequence reads TGTGCCAGCAGCTTGAGGGACACAGATACGCAGTATTTT.